This T cell receptor beta chain was sequenced during a study of early T cells in non-severe SARS-CoV-2 infection. Study outcomes and limitations: Anti-spike CD8 responses were favored in VDJdb matching, and private and CD4 specificities were missed.

The protocol attached unique molecular identifiers to individual cDNA molecules. TCRdb re-called the 5' RACE reads through MiXCR, storing one row per CDR3 protein. This sample has more than 20,000 distinct CDR3 sequences; less than 7% occur once, and the top ten carry 2% to 3%. This clonotype appeared many times. Its antigen is unidentified. The sequencing input was whole blood. This TCR was sampled from an adult who was a healthcare worker with PCR-confirmed SARS-CoV-2 infection or an uninfected control (not recorded which).

This chain's CDR3 is CAGPTGTGELFF. The CDR3 nucleotides are TGTGCCGGACCCACGGGCACCGGGGAGCTGTTTTTT. The V and J genes are TRBV11-2 and TRBJ2-2; D unresolved. This CDR3 is built from 12 residues. The germline V gene encodes CDR1 SGHAT and CDR2 FQNNGV. The V gene lost 11 bases and the J gene lost 4 bases, with 11 bases spanning the gap.